This T cell receptor beta chain was documented in a study of cytomegalovirus exposure and HLA in healthy donors (dated by TCRdb to about 2017). The study in broad terms: An earlier analysis of some 620 of the donors reported 276 Gb of sequence data and about 120 million unique TCR beta sequences obtained from around 190 million T cells. Using immunosequencing, the study profiled T cell repertoires from some 670 subjects and related those repertoires to cytomegalovirus serostatus. The later analysis used no new phenotypic data to find candidate immune exposures, relying instead on TCR beta sequences and their occurrence across donors. Because of strong linkage in the cohort, 4 to 6 DR-DQ haplotypes were treated as single units for association and clustering. To predict cytomegalovirus infection status, the study combined high-throughput TCR immunosequencing, statistical association of individual TCRs with disease status, and machine learning. Donor age, sex, ethnicity and CMV serostatus were compiled alongside the repertoire data. In a later analysis, previously published TCR beta repertoires from about 640 donors were re-analyzed and high-resolution HLA genotyping was added so that TCR occurrence patterns could be studied. A later genetic analysis took genome-wide SNP genotypes for about 65% of the 666 donors and used that subset as a discovery cohort. Class I and class II HLA loci were covered by the typing at four-digit resolution. An early release covering some 640 HLA-typed donors comprised 300 to 350 gigabases of sequencing data and around 85 million unique TCR sequences. Across 398 genotyped donors of the cohort, an average of about 240,000 unique TCR beta nucleotide sequences per donor were sequenced, and approximately 17% of those sequences were non-productive. Typing coverage varied by locus: roughly 620-640 donors for A, B, C, DRB1 and DQB1; around 560 for DQA1; about 590 for DPA1; roughly 450 for DPB1. Among the roughly 400 genotyped donors, around 79% belonged to the genetic ancestry cluster associated with self-reported Caucasian donors. To decide whether each TCR beta V gene segment behaved as functional or pseudogenic, an earlier analysis of some 600 of the donors relied on high-throughput TCR beta sequencing. The study was designed to test whether signatures of past pathogen exposure could be identified by cataloging public T cell receptors. All discovery cohort repertoires had been generated on a single sequencing platform. Besides the first cohort of roughly 660 subjects, a separate validation cohort made up of 90 to 150 different subjects was used. On the study overall, not on this receptor specifically: A further reported finding was that TCR beta sequences accurately predicted the HLA-A and HLA-B alleles for most subjects in the first cohort. An association between a missense DCLRE1C variant and V-gene and J-gene trimming of TCR beta chains was found in a later genetic analysis and replicated in an independent cohort. When HLA alleles, especially DR and DQ, strongly co-occurred, attributing TCR associations to individual alleles was difficult. According to a later analysis, parvovirus B19, influenza, CMV and Epstein-Barr virus appeared linked to several top co-occurrence clusters. Linkage disequilibrium might explain the correlated functional status among segregating V segments, but an unknown experimental factor could not be ruled out. Because the 87-base-pair reads could not distinguish some IMGT-functional V segments, including TRBV6-2 and TRBV6-3, those segments were excluded. A later analysis found that most CMV-associated TCR beta chains appeared HLA-restricted, with HLA associations seemingly driven largely by CMV exposure. Specific HLA alleles were associated with 16,951 TCR beta sequences at a false discovery rate of 0.05 in a later analysis. Most TCR sequences were seen in very few donors, while some public TCRs were found in many individuals. In a later analysis, TCR association rates were found to vary across HLA loci, with the most associated TCRs seen for DRB1 alleles and the fewest for HLA-C alleles. Three of the identified cytomegalovirus-associated TCR beta chains were confirmed in vitro to be specific for cytomegalovirus antigens. The study listed 164 TCR beta chains as associated with cytomegalovirus. Because counts were too low, around 18 rarely observed V segments, including chromosome 9 orphons, were left out of the earlier analysis of some 640 of the donors. An earlier analysis of 450 to 750 of the donors showed that most TCR beta V segments appeared in productive rearrangements either about 87% or about 30% of the time, which broadly matched IMGT annotations. In a later analysis, HLA-associated TCR beta chains were found to be more clonally expanded and to have lower generation probabilities than equally common non-associated chains. The authors suggested that the approach could potentially be generalized to other disease states and immunological phenotypes. Because some donors lacked HLA typing at each locus, the association tests relied only on the typed subset. Immune exposure information for the cohort was limited to CMV serostatus. The sequencing pipeline was judged likely to have produced a cluster of highly shared sequence variants as a technical artifact. The cohort was sequenced for TCR beta chains only, and without alpha or paired-chain data the features that could be detected were limited. Cytomegalovirus status was reported to be diagnosed by the classifier with high specificity and sensitivity in both the original and validation cohorts. In a later genetic analysis, fewer N-insertions in productive TCRs were reported among donors in an Asian-associated ancestry cluster than the roughly 640-donor mean. Presence/absence analyses assumed roughly uniform sequencing depth across donors, an assumption that may not hold.

The trim is 1 base for V and 7 bases for J, with a gap of 11 bases between the germline ends. CDR1 and CDR2 are drawn from the germline V gene (reference sequence): LNHNV, YYDKDF. From its cysteine to its phenylalanine, the CDR3 spans 14 amino acids. Of all the DNA, just the CDR3 is kept, 42 bases in frame from base 1. A word on this clone: Its antigen target is currently unknown. One base away there is no much larger clone; base qualities are not given.

Libraries were constructed by the immunoSEQ multiplex PCR assay. For the multiplex PCR, a mixture combining 60 forward primers for TCR Vbeta segments and 13 reverse primers for TCR Jbeta segments was used. The CDR3 region of rearranged TCR beta genes was amplified from genomic DNA by a multiplex PCR assay. Amplified TCR beta libraries were sequenced as 87-base-pair reads on the Illumina HiSeq System. Turning to the authors' computational methods: In a later analysis, tens of millions of unique TCR beta chains were counted across the 500 to 850 repertoires, and approximately 11 million of these chains were shared by at least two donors. A nearest-neighbor algorithm error-corrected the raw reads and collapsed the reads into unique sequences, merging closely related sequences to remove PCR and sequencing errors. To assign V, D and J gene segments, CDR3 sequences were aligned to IMGT reference sequences. For a sequence to be retained, a match of at least six nucleotides was required to both a V gene segment and a J gene segment. A rearrangement counted as productive if the CDR3 had no stop codons and remained in frame with V and J, and every other rearrangement counted as non-productive. Following IMGT convention, CDR3 was defined as the stretch from the second conserved V-encoded cysteine to the conserved J-encoded phenylalanine. The earlier analysis of 587 of the donors excluded sequences that lacked an unambiguous match to a single V gene segment. In an earlier analysis of a few hundred of the donors, V segments were called functional above 56.7% productive rearrangements and were called segregating when the between-donor standard deviation exceeded 5%. A statistical classification framework was built to diagnose cytomegalovirus status from the catalog of TCR beta chain sequences. A later analysis assigned V and J genes by comparing TCR nucleotide sequences with IMGT/GENE-DB human TR gene sequences. A later analysis assigned CDR3 sequences and most-parsimonious VDJ recombination scenarios with the TCRdist pipeline. A later analysis defined each TCR beta chain by its CDR3 amino acid sequence plus V-gene family, and excluded reads lacking a unique V-gene family. A later analysis removed 500 to 650 highly shared, low-generation-probability nucleotide sequences to deal with suspected cross-contamination and a sequencing artifact. In a later analysis, a clonal expansion index for each public chain was calculated from normalized within-repertoire ranks of inferred template counts. A later analysis computed generation probabilities with a VDJ recombination model fitted to out-of-frame rearrangements, and checked the results against IGoR. In a later analysis, TCR-TCR, TCR-HLA and TCR-CMV co-occurrence was scored with hypergeometric tests, and a repertoire-size bias correction was applied to TCR pairs. False discovery rates were estimated in a later analysis by permuting HLA or CMV assignments 20 times. In a later analysis, co-occurring TCRs were grouped using DBSCAN, with TCRdist sequence similarity added in when clustering inside HLA-allele-positive subsets. Co-occurrence clustering excluded repertoires with fewer than 30,000 or more than 120,000 public chains, plus five with anomalous nucleotide sharing. TCRdb provides this immuneACCESS table in a form limited to in-frame rearrangements. Some clones are lacking; in checked studies, under half of them reflect an unresolved V gene, and why the rest are absent is not known. V and J calls and clone size come straight from that table; D and trimming were deduced from the DNA. In this sample the table shows about 160,000 clones, over 65% of which occur a single time. In total, the top ten clones hold 4.7% of the sample.

The cohort comprised some 680 healthy bone marrow donors. At the time of sampling, all cohort members were nominally healthy, though unrecorded immune exposures were likely present. The donor was CMV seropositive and was included in the group of almost 300 seropositive cohort members. Each donor provided a peripheral blood sample, and peripheral blood mononuclear cells were used for TCR beta sequencing. Genomic DNA was extracted from the blood cell samples with the Qiagen DNeasy Blood Extraction Kit. The receptor chain draws on TRBV15 and TRBJ1-5; no D segment can be confidently identified. The sample consisted of PBMCs. The TCR originated in a man aged 18 to 30 in good health and CMV-seropositive. The CDR3 region reads CATSRVGGVQPQHF. The nucleotide sequence reads as follows: TGTGCCACCAGCAGAGTTGGAGGCGTACAGCCCCAGCATTTT.